The entry below describes one TCR beta chain. The sample is drawn from a study of T cell responses to AZD1222 COVID-19 vaccine. Deletions cut 2 bases from V and 2 bases from J, with 7 bases between. CDR3 length: 14 amino acids. CDR1 is MNHEY and CDR2 is SVGAGI in the germline V gene. The method was immunoSEQ multiplex PCR; TCRdb's version includes in-frame clones alone and lacks a portion of them. The sample records approximately 180,000 clones, about nine tenths being singletons. The chain links TRBV6-5 to TRBJ1-3; no clear D. Sequenced material: peripheral blood, taken on day 0 of AZD1222 vaccination. The origin of this receptor is an adult in good health. This CDR3 is CASSYGSPGNTIYF. The DNA for the CDR3 is TGTGCCAGCAGTTACGGGTCCCCTGGAAACACCATATATTTT.